One and the same sample provided the 19 T cell receptor beta chains below, sequenced in a study of blood T cell repertoires in COVID-19. TCRdb's table, derived via immunoSEQ multiplex PCR, lists solely in-frame clones and lacks some. The data contain about 240,000 clones, approximately 86% of them singletons. The sample taken for sequencing was peripheral blood. The receptors come from a woman aged 30 to 39 who had recovered from COVID-19.

For the CDR3, the DNA is TGCGCCAGCAGCTTGGACGGACAGGGAAATTCACCCCTCCACTTT. It translates to CASSLDGQGNSPLHF. The chain joins TRBV5-1 to TRBJ1-6; 8 nucleotides line up with TRBD1. CDR1 and CDR2 from the germline V gene are SGHRS and YFSETQ. V dropped 0 bases and J dropped 7; count of bases not matched to a gene: 3. The CDR3 contains 15 residues.

This clone has a handful of counts. This chain uses TRBV30 with TRBJ2-5; TRBD2 matches 7 bases. V dropped 4 bases and J dropped 4; count of bases not matched to a gene: 15. Germline CDR1 GTSNPN, CDR2 SVGIG (reference sequence). CDR3 length equals 16 residues. This chain's CDR3 is CAWTGGFASPSETQYF. CDR3 in DNA: TGTGCCTGGACCGGGGGGTTCGCGTCGCCATCAGAGACCCAGTACTTC.

This clone has only a few counts. The V gene is TRBV5-1, the J gene TRBJ2-2; TRBD2 aligns across 10 bases. Germline loops: CDR1 SGHRS, CDR2 YFSETQ. V gave up 4 bases and J gave up 6 bases; unmatched junction bases: 9. The CDR3 covers 16 residues. The DNA of the CDR3 is TGCGCCAGCAGCCATCGGTCTAGCGGGGGAGCCGGGGAGCTGTTTTTT. Protein: CASSHRSSGGAGELFF.

The sample holds one count of this clone. V is TRBV24-1 and J is TRBJ2-1, with TRBD2 identical over 12 bases. The CDR3 consists of 16 residues. The V gene's germline CDR1 is KGHDR and CDR2 SFDVKD. V lost 2 bases to trimming and J lost 4 bases; unmatched junction nucleotides: 2. This CDR3 reads CATSDSSGGAYNEQFF. The CDR3 DNA reads TGTGCCACCAGTGATTCTAGCGGGGGGGCATACAATGAGCAGTTCTTC.

This chain links TRBV15 with TRBJ1-3; D is ambiguous. The length of the CDR3 is 17 residues. Trimming stripped 3 bases from V and 0 bases from J, with 15 bases between. The germline gives CDR1 LNHNV, CDR2 YYDKDF (reference sequence). CDR3 in DNA: TGTGCCACCAGCAGGGTCAGAGAACTACACTCTGGAAACACCATATATTTT. Its translation is CATSRVRELHSGNTIYF.

This CDR3 is CASSLLDRTEGANVLTF. The CDR3 nucleotides read TGCGCCAGCAGCTTGCTGGACAGGACTGAGGGGGCCAACGTCCTGACTTTC. V is TRBV5-1 and J is TRBJ2-6, with 7 bases matching TRBD1. Germline CDR1 is SGHRS and CDR2 is YFSETQ. The ends lost 1 base at V and 4 bases at J; junction bases unmatched: 8. The CDR3 runs 17 residues.

The chain couples TRBV5-4 to TRBJ1-1; TRBD1 agrees at 7 bases. V lost 7 bases to trimming and J lost 4 bases; unmatched junction nucleotides: 13. The CDR3 is 15 residues long. Per germline, CDR1 SGHNT and CDR2 YYREEE (reference sequence). The CDR3: CASGSTQGQSTEAFF. The CDR3 DNA is TGTGCCAGCGGCTCGACACAGGGGCAGAGCACTGAAGCTTTCTTT. The full variable domain, completed using reference TRBV5-4 and TRBJ1-1, is ETGVTQSPTHLIKTRGQQVTLRCSSQSGHNTVSWYQQALGQGPQFIFQYYREEENGRGNFPPRFSGLQFPNYSSELNVNALELDDSALYLCASGSTQGQSTEAFFGQGTRLTVV.

DNA of the CDR3: TGTGCCAGCAGCCCCGCAGGGATGGACGAAAGGTCTAACTATGGCTACACCTTC. Residues: CASSPAGMDERSNYGYTF. J is TRBJ1-2 and V is TRBV21-1; the D call of TRBD1 is as the table states it, not checked on the DNA. TRBV21-1 is labeled a pseudogene. There are 18 residues in the CDR3.

This chain uses TRBV7-9 with TRBJ1-3; D call uncertain. The CDR3 runs to 13 residues. Trimming took 4 bases from V and 3 from J, leaving 7 bases between them. Germline CDR1 reads SEHNR; CDR2 reads FQNEAQ (reference sequence). The CDR3 loop is CASSSRLGNTIYF. The CDR3, as DNA: TGTGCCAGCAGCTCCCGACTTGGAAACACCATATATTTT.

This sequence joins TRBV7-8 and TRBJ1-3; D is ambiguous. V was shortened by 4 bases and J by 1 base, with 11 bases between the two germline ends. The CDR3 sequence is 15 residues long. Germline CDR1 is SGHVS and CDR2 is FQNEAQ. The DNA of the CDR3 is TGTGCCAGCAGCTCACACGGACTATCTGGAAACACCATATATTTT. It is translated as CASSSHGLSGNTIYF. The full variable domain, completed using reference TRBV7-8 and TRBJ1-3, is GAGVSQSPRYKVAKRGQDVALRCDPISGHVSLFWYQQALGQGPEFLTYFQNEAQLDKSGLPSDRFFAERPEGSVSTLKIQRTQQEDSAVYLCASSSHGLSGNTIYFGEGSWLTVV.

This chain joins TRBV7-9 and TRBJ2-3; tentative D call: TRBD2 (6 bases). The germline V gene has CDR1 SEHNR and CDR2 FQNEAQ (reference sequence). Trimming shortened V by 4 bases and J by 4 bases, and 9 bases separated the two germline ends. The CDR3 loop spans 13 amino acids. The CDR3 coding sequence is TGTGCCAGCAGCTCAGCGGGCTCAGATACGCAGTATTTT. Its translation: CASSSAGSDTQYF.

The chain joins TRBV4-2 to TRBJ1-6, with TRBD1 matching over 8 bases. The CDR3 runs to 15 residues. J gave up 7 bases and V 4 bases, and 6 bases lay outside the gene matches. Germline V CDR1 and CDR2: LGHNA, YNFKEQ. The CDR3 region is CASSLEGQVNSPLHF. CDR3 nucleotides: TGTGCCAGCAGCCTCGAGGGACAGGTCAATTCACCCCTCCACTTT.

The chain joins TRBV12-3 or TRBV12-4 to TRBJ2-7; maybe TRBD1 (5 bases). V was pared by 7 bases and J by 0 bases, with 10 bases between. The CDR3 is 13 amino acids. In nucleotides, the CDR3 is TGTGCCAGCACTTGGGGCCGCTCCTACGAGCAGTACTTC. It yields the protein CASTWGRSYEQYF.

The rearrangement links TRBV5-6 to TRBJ2-1, with 13 nucleotides matching TRBD2. J was trimmed by 0 bases and V by 3 bases; bases with no gene match: 6. This CDR3 comprises 18 residues. Germline assignment: CDR1 SGHDT and CDR2 YYEEEE. CDR3 DNA sequence: TGTGCCAGCAGCTCTACTAGCGGGGGGGCCGGCTCCTACAATGAGCAGTTCTTC. This encodes CASSSTSGGAGSYNEQFF.

The chain has TRBV2 and TRBJ1-1; the match to TRBD1 covers 8 bases. J gave up 1 base and V 3 bases, and 4 bases lay outside the gene matches. The CDR3 has 15 amino acids. The germline CDR1 and CDR2 sequences are SNHLY and FYNNEI. The CDR3 reads CASSDRGTGNTEAFF. The CDR3 coding sequence is TGTGCCAGCAGTGATCGAGGGACAGGGAACACTGAAGCTTTCTTT.

The chain employs TRBV6-5 and TRBJ2-2, with D possibly matching TRBD2 (6 bases). Trimming took off 7 bases at V and 4 bases at J, with 16 bases between the two ends. Germline values: CDR1 MNHEY, CDR2 SVGAGI. The CDR3 extends over 15 amino acids. The CDR3 DNA reads as TGTGCCAGCATGGCGGGGTTTAGGTCCACCGGGGAGCTGTTTTTT. Its protein is CASMAGFRSTGELFF.

J is TRBJ2-2 and V is TRBV5-8, with TRBD1 identical over 7 bases. Germline V gene sequence: CDR1 SGHTS, CDR2 YDEGEE. With V trimmed by 3 bases and J by 10 bases, 9 bases remained unmatched. The CDR3 has 14 amino acids. The CDR3 reads CASSSGTASEELFF. CDR3 DNA: TGTGCCAGCAGCTCAGGGACAGCTTCGGAGGAGCTGTTTTTT.

The chain recombines TRBV6-5 with TRBJ1-1, with D possibly TRBD1 on 5 matching bases. This CDR3 is 13 amino acids long. Per germline, CDR1 MNHEY and CDR2 SVGAGI. V lost 7 bases and J 0 bases, leaving 9 bases between the germline ends. The DNA of the CDR3 is TGTGCCAGCAAGACAGACCTGAACACTGAAGCTTTCTTT. The encoded protein is CASKTDLNTEAFF.

This sequence joins TRBV6-2 or TRBV6-3 and TRBJ1-2, with TRBD1 matching over 8 bases. V lost 4 bases to trimming and J lost 4 bases; unmatched junction nucleotides: 8. The CDR3 contains 15 residues. Germline CDR1 and CDR2: MNHEY and SVGEGT. CDR3 amino acids: CASSFSGQGAYGYTF. The CDR3, as DNA: TGTGCCAGCAGTTTCTCAGGACAGGGTGCCTATGGCTACACCTTC.